This T cell receptor (beta chain) was observed in a study of identical twins. Study-wide findings and caveats: Low generation probability was overrepresented in out-of-frame alpha sequences shared by twins.

Looked up from germline, CDR1 is MNHNY and CDR2 is SVGAGI (reference sequence). The CDR3 totals 13 residues. The V end lost 7 bases, the J end lost 7 bases, and 14 bases lay between the germline ends. TCRdb used MiXCR to reprocess the 5' RACE reads, holding one entry per CDR3 protein. The sample lists roughly 1.6 million distinct CDR3 sequences; 25% to 35% were seen once. As to this clonotype: Its antigen is undetermined.

This sequence was found in a newborn girl in good health. The sequencing input was cord blood. This chain uses TRBV6-6 with TRBJ1-5; D might be TRBD1 (5 bases). CDR3 sequence: CASNLGERQPQHF. CDR3 coding DNA: TGTGCCAGCAATCTAGGGGAAAGACAGCCCCAGCATTTT.